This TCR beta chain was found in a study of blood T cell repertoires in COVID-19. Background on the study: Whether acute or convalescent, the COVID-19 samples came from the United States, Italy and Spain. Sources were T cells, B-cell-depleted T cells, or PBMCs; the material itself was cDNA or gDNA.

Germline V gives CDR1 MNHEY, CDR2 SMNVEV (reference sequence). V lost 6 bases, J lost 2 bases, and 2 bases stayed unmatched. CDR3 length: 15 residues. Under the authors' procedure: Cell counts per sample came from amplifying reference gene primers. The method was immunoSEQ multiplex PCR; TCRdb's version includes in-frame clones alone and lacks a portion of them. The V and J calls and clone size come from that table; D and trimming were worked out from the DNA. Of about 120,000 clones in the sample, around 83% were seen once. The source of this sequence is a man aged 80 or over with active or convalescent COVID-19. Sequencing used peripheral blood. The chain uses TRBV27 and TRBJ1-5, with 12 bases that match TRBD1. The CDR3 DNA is TGTGCCAGCAGGGGACAGGGGGCAGGCAATCAGCCCCAGCATTTT. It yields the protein CASRGQGAGNQPQHF.